The present entry profiles one T cell receptor beta chain with its context. The data were obtained in a study of shared clonotypes between healthy human individuals. The overall study: Per donor, CD8 memory used one plate, CD8 naive used two, CD4 memory used three and CD4 naive used three.

Original analysis: Filtering of immunoSEQ junctional sequences could not match full-length read filtering. Clones were sequenced by immunoSEQ multiplex PCR, and TCRdb holds only the in-frame ones, with some missing. V and J calls and clone size are copied from that table; D and trimming were computed from the DNA. The sample holds some 2.1 million clones, just over 90% seen once. CD45RO-negative cells were positively selected for CCR7, leaving out terminally differentiated effector memory CD45RA+ cells. The sequence was collected from a man aged 18 to 29 in good health. Some clones in this sample may be carry-over from other donors' samples. The source material was naive CD8+ T cells from PBMCs.

CDR3 protein: CAARGQETQYF. In nucleotides, the CDR3 is TGTGCCGCCAGGGGACAAGAGACCCAGTACTTC. The chain couples TRBV6-1 to TRBJ2-5; maybe TRBD1 (6 bases). Per germline, CDR1 MNHNS and CDR2 SASEGT. Trimming cost V 11 bases and J 2 bases, with 9 bases left between them. This CDR3 region has 11 residues.